The 2 T cell receptor beta chains in this list originate from one sample, sequenced in a study of beta chain features in type 1 diabetes. Reverse transcription of all isolated RNA meant that expressed TCRB transcripts were sequenced. Assay used: immunoSEQ multiplex PCR; TCRdb lists only in-frame clones, some missing. Of about 320,000 clones listed, less than 15% are singletons. The sample comprised central memory CD4+ T cells from blood. The receptors were gathered from a man aged 30 to 45 in good health.

This chain links TRBV30 with TRBJ2-3, with D possibly TRBD2 on 5 matching bases. Germline V CDR1 and CDR2: GTSNPN, SVGIG (reference sequence). V gave up 2 bases and J gave up 0 bases, with 12 bases separating them. The CDR3 totals 15 residues. The chain's CDR3 is CAWSIRTESTDTQYF. In DNA form, the CDR3 reads TGTGCCTGGAGTATCAGGACTGAAAGCACAGATACGCAGTATTTT.

This chain links TRBV18 with TRBJ1-5; TRBD1 matches at 7 bases. The germline V gene encodes CDR1 KGHSH and CDR2 LQKENI. This CDR3 comprises 15 residues. Unmatched junction bases numbered 3, after V lost 3 bases and J lost 1 base. The CDR3 spells CASSPKQGSNQPQHF. CDR3 DNA sequence: TGTGCCAGCTCACCCAAACAGGGGAGCAATCAGCCCCAGCATTTT.